The source of this T cell receptor beta chain is a study of long-term antiretroviral therapy in people with HIV. Looking at the study overall: The 2015 recommendation for immediate ART came about a decade after the earliest samples.

Overall study results and limits: Even long-term ART left TRB diversity below transplant donor controls, despite gains.

A v3.0 immunoSEQ assay was performed at survey level. The target of sequencing was about 40,000-50,000 T-cell genomes per sample. Profiled with immunoSEQ multiplex PCR; TCRdb holds only in-frame clones, not every one. This table has 30,000 to 35,000 clones, 83% appearing once. Note on this clone: Its antigen is unidentified.

Germline V gene lookup returns CDR1 LNHDA and CDR2 SQIVND (reference sequence). The V gene lost 5 bases and the J gene lost 0 bases, with 16 bases spanning the gap. This CDR3 has 16 residues. Sequenced material: unsorted PBMCs, taken 0.4 years before starting antiretroviral therapy. J is TRBJ1-2 and V is TRBV19, with TRBD1 as a possible D gene (5 bases). The TCR was taken from a man aged 18 to 30 with HIV. DNA of the CDR3: TGTGCCAGTAGTGGCGGGGGAGCTCAAGCTAACTATGGCTACACCTTC. This translates into CASSGGGAQANYGYTF.